One and the same sample provided the 9 T cell receptor beta chains below, sequenced in a study of cytomegalovirus exposure and HLA in healthy donors. The PCR used 60 Vbeta and 13 Jbeta primers. Using immunoSEQ multiplex PCR, the repertoire was profiled, and TCRdb retains in-frame clones only, with some absent. This sample yields approximately 100,000 clones, of which 60% to 85% are seen a single time; approximately 2.4% belongs to the top ten. Input material: PBMCs. Receptor source: a female donor in good health and CMV-seronegative.

The count of this clone is one. This chain links TRBV5-1 with TRBJ2-5; 8 nucleotides align to TRBD1. Per the germline V gene, CDR1 is SGHRS and CDR2 is YFSETQ. The CDR3 is made up of 13 amino acids. After removal of 2 bases from V and 11 bases from J, the junction contained 8 bases not matched to a gene. CDR3 nucleotide sequence: TGCGCCAGCAGCTTCCTCCCGGACAGGGAGCAGTACTTC. Residues: CASSFLPDREQYF.

This sequence joins TRBV15 and TRBJ2-1; 10 bases are a match to TRBD1. The CDR3 has 16 amino acids. V trimming: 4 bases; J trimming: 2 bases; junction bases outside the gene matches: 5. CDR1 is LNHNV, CDR2 YYDKDF, per germline (reference sequence). The CDR3 reads CATSNRDRGPYNEQFF. Written as DNA, the CDR3 is TGTGCCACCAGCAACCGGGACAGGGGTCCCTACAATGAGCAGTTCTTC.

This clone was recorded once. V is TRBV5-8 and J is TRBJ2-5, with 8 bases fitting TRBD1. Trimming at V came to 4 bases and at J to 1 base, leaving 6 bases not matched to a gene. The CDR3 contains 15 residues. Germline V CDR1 and CDR2: SGHTS, YDEGEE. CDR3 residues: CASSDRGGTQETQYF. DNA for the CDR3: TGTGCCAGCAGCGACAGGGGTGGGACCCAAGAGACCCAGTACTTC.

This clone has only one observation. The J gene is TRBJ2-7, the V gene TRBV30, with a possible D match to TRBD2 (5 bases). The DNA end lines up better with TRBJ2-1; the J call may be wrong. CDR3 length equals 13 residues. Germline V gene lookup returns CDR1 GTSNPN and CDR2 SVGIG (reference sequence). CDR3 coding DNA: TGTGCCTGGAGTCCCGGGAATAGTTACGAGCAGTTCTTC. It specifies CAWSPGNSYEQFF.

The table lists this clone with a count of one. The chain combines TRBV7-6 with TRBJ2-5, with 15 bases identical to TRBD2. Per germline, CDR1 SGHVS and CDR2 FNYEAQ. The ends lost 2 bases at V and 5 bases at J; junction bases unmatched: 9. This CDR3 is 18 amino acids long. CDR3 coding DNA: TGTGCCAGCAGCTTACCTACGGGACTAGCGGGGGGCCCGGAGACCCAGTACTTC. This gives the protein CASSLPTGLAGGPETQYF.

The rearrangement uses TRBV4-1 and TRBJ2-7, with TRBD1 identical over 9 bases. Germline V gene sequence: CDR1 MGHRA, CDR2 YSYEKL. The J segment lost 5 bases and the V segment lost 4 bases, leaving 9 bases of the junction unmatched. The CDR3 has 15 residues. CDR3 region: CASSLRDRDFHEQYF. The DNA for the CDR3 is TGCGCCAGCAGCCTCCGGGACAGGGACTTTCACGAGCAGTACTTC.

This clone was counted a single time. The rearrangement uses TRBV11-1 and TRBJ2-1; D call uncertain. Germline CDR1 SGHAT, CDR2 FQDESV (reference sequence). The CDR3 extends over 12 amino acids. The ends were cut back, 2 bases at V and 8 bases at J, with 7 bases in the middle. The CDR3, as DNA: TGTGCCAGCAGCTTAAAATCCGATGAGCAGTTCTTC. It encodes CASSLKSDEQFF.

This CDR3 is CASSIAGYYRNEKLFF. The CDR3 nucleotides are TGTGCCAGTAGTATAGCAGGATATTATCGGAATGAAAAACTGTTTTTT. The chain carries TRBV19 and TRBJ1-4; D is undetermined. The V gene lost 1 base and the J gene lost 5 bases, with 14 bases spanning the gap. This CDR3 is built from 16 residues. Germline V gene data show CDR1 as LNHDA and CDR2 as SQIVND (reference sequence). The full variable domain, its missing parts supplied by reference TRBV19 and TRBJ1-4, is DGGITQSPKYLFRKEGQNVTLSCEQNLNHDAMYWYRQDPGQGLRLIYYSQIVNDFQKGDIAEGYSVSREKKESFPLTVTSAQKNPTAFYLCASSIAGYYRNEKLFFGSGTQLSVL.

This rearrangement joins TRBV6-5 to TRBJ1-2; 7 nucleotides match TRBD1. This CDR3 is built from 13 residues. Germline V gene lookup returns CDR1 MNHEY and CDR2 SVGAGI. Trimming removed 5 bases from V and 4 bases from J; junction bases left unmatched: 4. The CDR3 region is CASSDRVPYGYTF. In DNA form, the CDR3 reads TGTGCCAGCAGTGACAGGGTTCCCTATGGCTACACCTTC.